Shown below are 32 T cell receptor beta chains from a single sample sequenced in a study of shared clonotypes between healthy human individuals. Here immunoSEQ multiplex PCR was the method, and the copy in TCRdb shows in-frame clones only, minus some. The sample includes under 2,000,000 clones, around 96% seen only once; the top ten take more than 0.95%. Naive CD8 isolation took CD45RO-negative cells positively selected for CCR7 and excluded terminally differentiated effector memory CD45RA+ cells. The sequencing sample was made of naive CD8+ T cells sorted from blood. The receptors derive from a man between 18 and 35 years old in good health.

Points on this clone: An end of the junction does not agree with germline; a read error may underlie this. This chain connects TRBV13 to TRBJ2-5; D gene uncertain. This CDR3 has 14 residues. Germline V gene sequence: CDR1 PRHDT, CDR2 FYEKMQ (reference sequence). CDR3 sequence reads: CASSLGHRSETQYF. The CDR3 coding sequence is TGTGCCAGCAGCCTAGGGCACAGATCAGAGACCCAGTACTTC. The variable domain in full, completed from reference TRBV13 and TRBJ2-5, reads AAGVIQSPRHLIKEKRETATLKCYPIPRHDTVYWYQQGPGQDPQFLISFYEKMQSDKGSIPDRFSAQQFSDYHSELNMSSLELGDSALYFCASSLGHRSETQYFGPGTRLLVL.

This chain joins TRBV7-9 and TRBJ2-7; D may match TRBD1 or TRBD2 (6 bases each). Trimming shortened V by 5 bases and J by 7 bases, and 18 bases separated the two germline ends. This CDR3 has 14 residues. Per germline, CDR1 SEHNR and CDR2 FQNEAQ (reference sequence). CDR3 nucleotide sequence: TGTGCCAGCAGCCCCGCAAGACAGGCGGGAGAGCAGTACTTC. This sequence encodes CASSPARQAGEQYF.

The chain recombines TRBV27 with TRBJ2-1; 8 nucleotides line up with TRBD2. CDR1 and CDR2 from the germline V gene are MNHEY and SMNVEV (reference sequence). The ends lost 5 bases at V and 4 bases at J; junction bases unmatched: 10. The CDR3 runs 16 residues. This chain's CDR3 is CASSPLASGSYNEQFF. CDR3 coding DNA: TGTGCCAGCAGTCCTTTGGCTAGCGGGTCTTACAATGAGCAGTTCTTC.

The chain joins TRBV10-3 to TRBJ2-3, with D perhaps matching TRBD1 (6 bases). V dropped 5 bases and J dropped 3 bases, with 12 bases sitting between them. The CDR3 extends over 14 amino acids. The germline V gene encodes CDR1 ENHRY and CDR2 SYGVKD. The CDR3 DNA reads as TGTGCCATCAGTCTAGTCGGACAGACAGATACGCAGTATTTT. Translating it yields CAISLVGQTDTQYF.

This rearrangement joins TRBV15 to TRBJ1-2; D gene ambiguous. The ends were cut back, 0 bases at V and 3 bases at J, with 14 bases in the middle. The germline V gene has CDR1 LNHNV and CDR2 YYDKDF (reference sequence). The CDR3 loop spans 16 amino acids. The CDR3 bases are TGTGCCACCAGCAGAGACAGCCTGGATGGCGACTATGGCTACACCTTC. This translates into CATSRDSLDGDYGYTF.

The chain carries TRBV27 and TRBJ1-1; 9 bases are shared with TRBD1. CDR3 length equals 15 residues. Germline lookup yields CDR1 MNHEY and CDR2 SMNVEV (reference sequence). J lost 1 base, V lost 6 bases, and 6 bases had no gene match. In DNA form, the CDR3 reads TGTGCCAGCAGATGGACAGGGGCGGGGAACACTGAAGCTTTCTTT. This codes for CASRWTGAGNTEAFF.

V is TRBV27 and J is TRBJ1-5; TRBD1 might be the D (5 bases). The length of the CDR3 is 15 residues. Trimming pared 5 bases from V and 3 bases from J, leaving 14 bases between. CDR1 is MNHEY and CDR2 is SMNVEV in the germline V gene (reference sequence). CDR3 in amino acids: CASSLGRGINQPQHF. CDR3 DNA sequence: TGTGCCAGCAGTCTAGGAAGGGGTATCAATCAGCCCCAGCATTTT.

This chain links TRBV7-8 with TRBJ2-5, with D uncertain. Trimming removed 5 bases at V and 5 bases at J, with 6 bases between. Germline CDR1 and CDR2: SGHVS and FQNEAQ. The CDR3 extends over 11 amino acids. The CDR3 sequence: CASSKMETQYF. DNA for the CDR3: TGTGCCAGCAGCAAAATGGAGACCCAGTACTTC.

This clone showed up just once. The gene calls are TRBV11-2 and TRBJ2-7, with D possibly being TRBD2 (5 bases). With 5 bases removed from V and 11 bases from J, the gap between germline ends came to 13 bases. CDR1 is SGHAT and CDR2 is FQNNGV in the germline V gene. The CDR3 covers 11 residues. CDR3 nucleotide sequence: TGTGCCAGCAGCCTAGGTAGGGAGAAGTACTTC. It specifies CASSLGREKYF.

The V gene is TRBV27, the J gene TRBJ2-7; D is perhaps TRBD2 (5 bases). Trimming left V 8 bases short and J 4 bases short, with 21 bases between. Germline loops: CDR1 MNHEY, CDR2 SMNVEV (reference sequence). The CDR3 sequence is 15 residues long. Written as DNA, the CDR3 is TGTGCCAGCCACCAATCGGGGTTAAATGCTTACGAGCAGTACTTC. Its protein is CASHQSGLNAYEQYF.

This rearrangement joins TRBV29-1 to TRBJ2-7; tentatively, D is TRBD1 or TRBD2 (7 bases each). Between the trimmed V and J ends, which lost 3 bases and 3 bases, there was a span of 18 bases. Germline values: CDR1 SQVTM, CDR2 ANQGSEA. The CDR3 is 15 amino acids. CDR3 bases: TGCAGCGTTGACCCGGGGGAGGGGGCAGGCTACGAGCAGTACTTC. Amino acids: CSVDPGEGAGYEQYF.

This chain uses TRBV4-1 with TRBJ1-5; the D is unclear. Between the trimmed V and J ends, which lost 5 bases and 3 bases, there was a span of 5 bases. The CDR3 is made up of 12 amino acids. Looked up from germline, CDR1 is MGHRA and CDR2 is YSYEKL. In DNA form, the CDR3 reads TGCGCCAGCAGCGGACTCAATCAGCCCCAGCATTTT. It translates to CASSGLNQPQHF.

In the case of this clone: This sample also contains other DNA sequences that code for the same CDR3. V usage is TRBV7-9 and J usage is TRBJ2-7; D uncertain. Germline CDR1 and CDR2: SEHNR and FQNEAQ (reference sequence). This CDR3 has 13 amino acids. Deletions cut 5 bases from V and 0 bases from J, with 8 bases between. CDR3: CASSLPSSYEQYF. CDR3 coding DNA: TGTGCCAGCAGCCTACCCAGCTCCTACGAGCAGTACTTC.

This clone is a singleton in its sample. The chain couples TRBV4-3 to TRBJ2-2; D may correspond to TRBD1 or TRBD2 (5 bases each). This CDR3 comprises 15 residues. Looked up from germline, CDR1 is LGHNA and CDR2 is YSLEER. The V gene lost 5 bases and the J gene lost 4 bases, with 14 bases spanning the gap. CDR3 DNA: TGCGCCAGCAGCGATGGGGGTTTTTCCACCGGGGAGCTGTTTTTT. It yields the protein CASSDGGFSTGELFF.

J is TRBJ1-1 and V is TRBV4-1, with a possible D match to TRBD1 (6 bases). The germline V gene encodes CDR1 MGHRA and CDR2 YSYEKL. This CDR3 contains 16 residues. Trimming took off 2 bases at V and 1 base at J, with 14 bases between the two ends. This CDR3 reads CASSQKMGAGNTEAFF. CDR3 bases: TGCGCCAGCAGCCAAAAGATGGGGGCAGGGAACACTGAAGCTTTCTTT.

The J gene is TRBJ2-7, the V gene TRBV7-9; D possibly corresponds to TRBD1 (6 bases). There are 16 residues in the CDR3. V lost 4 bases and J lost 2, with 18 bases in between. Germline-derived CDR1 and CDR2 are SEHNR and FQNEAQ (reference sequence). The chain's CDR3 is CASSSLGAVRAYEQYF. The CDR3 bases are TGTGCCAGCAGCTCCCTGGGGGCAGTCCGAGCCTACGAGCAGTACTTC.

V gene TRBV15 combines with J gene TRBJ2-2, with D possibly matching TRBD2 (5 bases). This CDR3 region has 17 residues. V was shortened by 0 bases and J by 1 base, with 12 bases between the two germline ends. The germline CDR1 and CDR2 sequences are LNHNV and YYDKDF (reference sequence). In DNA, the CDR3 is TGTGCCACCAGCAGAGATGGAGAGGGCTTGAACACCGGGGAGCTGTTTTTT. It yields the protein CATSRDGEGLNTGELFF.

The V gene is TRBV27, the J gene TRBJ2-3; 10 nucleotides line up with TRBD2. V shed 10 bases, J shed 2 bases, and the junction held 6 bases outside the gene matches. The CDR3 covers 14 residues. Germline CDR1 and CDR2: MNHEY and SMNVEV (reference sequence). The CDR3 sequence is CATQRGGYTDTQYF. CDR3 nucleotides: TGTGCCACCCAGCGGGGGGGTTACACAGATACGCAGTATTTT.

With respect to this clone: Other DNA sequences of this sample code for an identical CDR3. V usage is TRBV9 and J usage is TRBJ2-5; D may be TRBD2 (6 bases). The CDR3 loop spans 13 amino acids. V dropped 4 bases and J dropped 3 bases, with 10 bases sitting between them. Germline CDR1 and CDR2: SGDLS and YYNGEE. Written as DNA, the CDR3 is TGTGCCAGCAGCCCAGGAGGGGAAGAGACCCAGTACTTC. It encodes CASSPGGEETQYF.

The V call is TRBV7-9, the J call TRBJ1-2, with D perhaps matching TRBD1 (6 bases). V was shortened by 4 bases and J by 6 bases, with 18 bases between the two germline ends. This CDR3 spans 15 amino acids. The germline V gene has CDR1 SEHNR and CDR2 FQNEAQ (reference sequence). CDR3 residues: CASSSSTHRVDGYTF. CDR3 bases: TGTGCCAGCAGCTCGTCGACCCACAGGGTGGATGGCTACACCTTC.

This clone was recorded only once. This rearrangement joins TRBV27 to TRBJ1-6, with TRBD1 matching over 8 bases. Trimming cost V 3 bases and J 9 bases; bases outside gene matches: 13. The length of the CDR3 is 17 residues. Germline assignment: CDR1 MNHEY and CDR2 SMNVEV (reference sequence). In nucleotides, the CDR3 is TGTGCCAGCAGTTTCACGCCCCCGACAGGGGCAAGTTCACCCCTCCACTTT. Translation gives CASSFTPPTGASSPLHF.

This sequence joins TRBV7-3 and TRBJ2-3, with 14 bases identical to TRBD2. Germline V gene data show CDR1 as SGHTA and CDR2 as FQGTGA. There are 19 residues in the CDR3. V lost 2 bases and J lost 3; bases outside the gene matches: 10. The chain's CDR3 is CASSLPPGLAGARTDTQYF. The CDR3 DNA reads as TGTGCCAGCAGCTTACCCCCGGGACTAGCGGGGGCCAGGACAGATACGCAGTATTTT. Supplemented by reference TRBV7-3 and TRBJ2-3, the full variable domain reads GAGVSQTPSNKVTEKGKYVELRCDPISGHTALYWYRQSLGQGPEFLIYFQGTGAADDSGLPNDRFFAVRPEGSVSTLKIQRTERGDSAVYLCASSLPPGLAGARTDTQYFGPGTRLTVL.

The CDR3 loop is CASSPGLAGLTDTQYF. Written as DNA, the CDR3 is TGTGCCAGCAGCCCTGGGCTAGCGGGACTCACAGATACGCAGTATTTT. The chain has TRBV27 and TRBJ2-3; 9 positions agree with TRBD2. V gave up 6 bases and J gave up 2 bases; unmatched junction bases: 9. The CDR3 loop spans 16 amino acids. Germline V gene lookup returns CDR1 MNHEY and CDR2 SMNVEV (reference sequence).

The chain is built from TRBV7-9 and TRBJ2-7; D gene ambiguous. This CDR3 has 15 residues. CDR1 SEHNR and CDR2 FQNEAQ come from the germline V gene (reference sequence). Trimming took 4 bases from V and 4 from J, leaving 17 bases between them. The CDR3, as DNA: TGTGCCAGCAGCTCGCCTGAGGTGGCCGGATACGAGCAGTACTTC. It codes for CASSSPEVAGYEQYF.

The CDR3 here is CSAPGGPSEETQYF. CDR3 nucleotides: TGCAGCGCCCCCGGAGGTCCTTCGGAAGAGACCCAGTACTTC. This chain connects TRBV29-1 to TRBJ2-5; tentative D call: TRBD2 (5 bases). The CDR3 contains 14 residues. V gave up 7 bases and J gave up 3 bases, with 18 bases separating them. Germline lookup yields CDR1 SQVTM and CDR2 ANQGSEA.

This chain connects TRBV19 to TRBJ2-2; weak D call: TRBD2 (6 bases). Trimming left V 1 base short and J 7 bases short, with 7 bases between. The CDR3 totals 13 residues. Germline CDR1 LNHDA, CDR2 SQIVND (reference sequence). The CDR3, as DNA: TGTGCCAGTAGTATAGGCGGGAACGGGGAGCTGTTTTTT. It encodes CASSIGGNGELFF. The complete variable domain, with remaining parts taken from reference TRBV19 and TRBJ2-2, reads DGGITQSPKYLFRKEGQNVTLSCEQNLNHDAMYWYRQDPGQGLRLIYYSQIVNDFQKGDIAEGYSVSREKKESFPLTVTSAQKNPTAFYLCASSIGGNGELFFGEGSRLTVL.

This rearrangement joins TRBV6-5 to TRBJ2-1; maybe TRBD1 (5 bases). CDR1 and CDR2 (germline): MNHEY, SVGAGI. The V gene lost 0 bases and the J gene lost 9 bases, with 12 bases spanning the gap. This CDR3 spans 14 amino acids. The CDR3 loop reads CASSYSKEGVEQFF. The DNA for the CDR3 is TGTGCCAGCAGTTACTCGAAAGAAGGGGTTGAGCAGTTCTTC.

The V and J genes are TRBV6-4 and TRBJ2-6, with TRBD1 matching over 8 bases. Germline V gene sequence: CDR1 MRHNA, CDR2 SNTAGT. Trimming removed 7 bases from V and 2 bases from J; junction bases left unmatched: 7. This CDR3 spans 16 amino acids. The CDR3 region has the DNA TGTGCCAGCAAGGACAGGGAACCCGCTGGGGCCAACGTCCTGACTTTC. Translating it yields CASKDREPAGANVLTF.

The V and J genes are TRBV6-6 and TRBJ2-7; D may correspond to TRBD1 or TRBD2 (5 bases each). Trimming removed 7 bases at V and 1 base at J, with 17 bases between. The CDR3 is 15 amino acids. Germline CDR1 is MNHNY and CDR2 is SVGAGI (reference sequence). The CDR3 here is CASTFGGDLSYEQYF. For the CDR3, the DNA is TGTGCCAGCACCTTCGGTGGGGACCTATCCTACGAGCAGTACTTC.

CDR3 in amino acids: CASSMGSGDYEQYF. The DNA for the CDR3 is TGTGCCAGTAGTATGGGCAGCGGGGACTACGAGCAGTACTTC. The J gene is TRBJ2-7, the V gene TRBV19; TRBD2 agrees at 7 bases. The V and J ends lost 3 bases and 3 bases, in that order; junction bases with no gene match: 5. Per germline, CDR1 LNHDA and CDR2 SQIVND (reference sequence). The CDR3 runs to 14 residues.

The chain employs TRBV13 and TRBJ2-7, with TRBD2 matching 8 bases. In germline, CDR1 is PRHDT, CDR2 FYEKMQ (reference sequence). The CDR3 sequence is 13 residues long. Trimming cost V 5 bases and J 7 bases; bases outside gene matches: 7. CDR3 nucleotide sequence: TGTGCCAGCAGCCGGGGGGGGCGCCGAGAGCAGTACTTC. Translation gives CASSRGGRREQYF. Variable domain in full (rest from reference TRBV13 and TRBJ2-7): AAGVIQSPRHLIKEKRETATLKCYPIPRHDTVYWYQQGPGQDPQFLISFYEKMQSDKGSIPDRFSAQQFSDYHSELNMSSLELGDSALYFCASSRGGRREQYFGPGTRLTVT.

V is TRBV19 and J is TRBJ1-1; D unresolved. Germline CDR1 is LNHDA and CDR2 is SQIVND (reference sequence). Trimming cost V 7 bases and J 2 bases, with 17 bases left between them. This CDR3 is built from 15 residues. This chain's CDR3 is CASTALLFENTEAFF. The DNA of the CDR3 is TGTGCCAGTACGGCCCTTCTGTTTGAAAACACTGAAGCTTTCTTT. Full variable domain (remainder filled in from reference TRBV19 and TRBJ1-1): DGGITQSPKYLFRKEGQNVTLSCEQNLNHDAMYWYRQDPGQGLRLIYYSQIVNDFQKGDIAEGYSVSREKKESFPLTVTSAQKNPTAFYLCASTALLFENTEAFFGQGTRLTVV.